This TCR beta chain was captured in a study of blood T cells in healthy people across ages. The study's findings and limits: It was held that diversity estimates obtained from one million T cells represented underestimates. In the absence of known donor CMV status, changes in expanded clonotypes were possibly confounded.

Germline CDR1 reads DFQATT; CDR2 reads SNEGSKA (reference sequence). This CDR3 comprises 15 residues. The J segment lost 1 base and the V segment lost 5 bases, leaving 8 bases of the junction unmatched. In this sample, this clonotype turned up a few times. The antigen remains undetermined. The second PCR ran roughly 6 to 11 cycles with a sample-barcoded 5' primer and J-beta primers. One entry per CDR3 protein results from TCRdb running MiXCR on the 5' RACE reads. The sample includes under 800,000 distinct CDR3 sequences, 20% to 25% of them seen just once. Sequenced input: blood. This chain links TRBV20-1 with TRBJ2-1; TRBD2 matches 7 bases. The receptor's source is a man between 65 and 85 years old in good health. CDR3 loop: CSASGLAASYNEQFF. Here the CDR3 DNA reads TGCAGTGCTTCAGGCCTAGCGGCATCCTACAATGAGCAGTTCTTC.